This T cell receptor (beta chain) emerged from a study of blood T cell repertoires in COVID-19. Turning to the study itself: PBMCs, B-cell-depleted T cells, or T cells provided the cDNA or gDNA that made up the material.

Two negative PCRs, clearance, or symptom resolution had been documented for recovered Cohort 3 donors. The repertoire was sequenced with immunoSEQ multiplex PCR; TCRdb's copy has only in-frame clones and lacks some. Of more than 400,000 clones in the sample, roughly 91% are singletons; the top ten hold more than 0.55%. V dropped 1 base and J dropped 0 bases, with 11 bases sitting between them. Germline-derived CDR1 and CDR2 are SGHRS and YFSETQ. The CDR3 consists of 17 residues. Source material: PBMCs or T cells enriched from blood (not recorded which). The V and J genes are TRBV5-1 and TRBJ2-6, with a possible D match to TRBD1 (5 bases). The receptor's source is a man between 18 and 29 years old who had recovered from COVID-19. In DNA form, the CDR3 reads TGCGCCAGCAGCTTGTATCAGGGATTCTCTGGGGCCAACGTCCTGACTTTC. This translates into CASSLYQGFSGANVLTF.